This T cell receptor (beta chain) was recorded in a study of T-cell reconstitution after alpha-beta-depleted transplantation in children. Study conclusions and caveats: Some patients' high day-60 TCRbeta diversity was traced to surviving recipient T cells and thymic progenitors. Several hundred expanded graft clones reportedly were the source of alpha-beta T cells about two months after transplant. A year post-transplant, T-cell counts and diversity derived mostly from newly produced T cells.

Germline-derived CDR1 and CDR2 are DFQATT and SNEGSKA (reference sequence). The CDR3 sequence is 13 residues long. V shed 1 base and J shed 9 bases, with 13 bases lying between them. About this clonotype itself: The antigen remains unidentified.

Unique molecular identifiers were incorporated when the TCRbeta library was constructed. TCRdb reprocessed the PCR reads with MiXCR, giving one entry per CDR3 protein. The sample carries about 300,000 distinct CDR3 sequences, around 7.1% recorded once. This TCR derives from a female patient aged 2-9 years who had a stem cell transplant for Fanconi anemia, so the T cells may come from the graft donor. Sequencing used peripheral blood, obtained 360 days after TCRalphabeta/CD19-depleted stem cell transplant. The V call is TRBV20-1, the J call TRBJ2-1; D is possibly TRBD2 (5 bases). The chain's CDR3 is CSARVAPTGEQFF. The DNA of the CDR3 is TGCAGTGCTAGAGTAGCGCCCACGGGTGAGCAGTTCTTC.